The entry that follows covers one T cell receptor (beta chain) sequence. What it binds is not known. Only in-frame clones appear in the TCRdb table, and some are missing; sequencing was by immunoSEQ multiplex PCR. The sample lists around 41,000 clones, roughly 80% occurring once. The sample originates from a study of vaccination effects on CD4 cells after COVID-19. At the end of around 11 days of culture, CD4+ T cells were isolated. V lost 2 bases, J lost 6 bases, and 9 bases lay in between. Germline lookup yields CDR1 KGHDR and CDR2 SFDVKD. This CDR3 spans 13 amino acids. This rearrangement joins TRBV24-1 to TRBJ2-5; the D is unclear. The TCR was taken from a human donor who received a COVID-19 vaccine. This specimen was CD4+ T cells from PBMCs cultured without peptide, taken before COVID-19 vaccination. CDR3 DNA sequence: TGTGCCACCAGTGATTCCCCTAGTAAGACCCAGTACTTC. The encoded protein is CATSDSPSKTQYF.